The 17 T cell receptor beta chains in this list originate from one sample, sequenced in a study of regulatory T cells in long-lasting Graves disease. The time point was: newly diagnosed GD, antithyroid drugs for less than 3 months. Researchers made the TCR library from RNA that was extracted from PBMCs. Combining iRepertoire HTBI primers with Arm-PCR of CDR3 regions, the authors built TCR beta libraries. TCRdb reanalysed the multiplex PCR reads using MiXCR and keeps one entry per CDR3 protein. This sample has approximately 400,000 distinct CDR3 sequences, with over 14% found just once. The same specimen was also included in a second study, on T cells in Graves' hyperthyroidism and ophthalmopathy.

The sequences come from peripheral blood mononuclear cells (PBMCs), collected at new diagnosis, from a patient treated with antithyroid drugs. Receptors originate from a woman aged 40-49 years with Graves disease.

V gene TRBV9 combines with J gene TRBJ2-1; TRBD2 matches at 7 bases. Germline CDR1 SGDLS, CDR2 YYNGEE. V lost 3 bases, J lost 2 bases, and 5 bases stayed unmatched. The CDR3 is made up of 15 amino acids. CDR3 amino acids: CASSAPAGPYNEQFF. CDR3 in DNA: TGTGCCAGCAGCGCCCCAGCGGGACCCTACAATGAGCAGTTCTTC. Variable domain in full (rest from reference TRBV9 and TRBJ2-1): DSGVTQTPKHLITATGQRVTLRCSPRSGDLSVYWYQQSLDQGLQFLIQYYNGEERAKGNILERFSAQQFPDLHSELNLSSLELGDSALYFCASSAPAGPYNEQFFGPGTRLTVL.

This clonotype was picked up many times. The V and J genes are TRBV9 and TRBJ2-5; possibly TRBD2 for D (6 bases). V was cut by 4 bases and J by 3 bases, with 13 bases left in between. Germline CDR1 and CDR2: SGDLS and YYNGEE. This CDR3 region has 14 residues. CDR3 sequence reads: CASSTSGVEETQYF. In DNA form, the CDR3 reads TGTGCCAGCAGCACTTCGGGAGTAGAAGAGACCCAGTACTTC.

The sample holds many counts of this clonotype. The genes are TRBV19 and TRBJ2-3, with D possibly being TRBD2 (6 bases). This CDR3 spans 16 amino acids. The V end lost 4 bases, the J end lost 1 base, and 15 bases lay between the germline ends. CDR1 is LNHDA, CDR2 SQIVND, per germline (reference sequence). CDR3 nucleotide sequence: TGTGCCAGTAGTAAACATCAGGGAGGAGGCACAGATACGCAGTATTTT. Its translation: CASSKHQGGGTDTQYF.

The chain combines TRBV5-4 with TRBJ2-7, with 8 bases aligning to TRBD2. Germline assignment: CDR1 SGHNT and CDR2 YYREEE (reference sequence). The CDR3 is 15 residues long. Trimming cost V 0 bases and J 3 bases; bases outside gene matches: 5. The CDR3 DNA sequence: TGTGCCAGCAGCTTGGAGCAGGCGGGAGGCTACGAGCAGTACTTC. This sequence encodes CASSLEQAGGYEQYF.

This clonotype was counted between two and nine times. The V gene is TRBV7-3, the J gene TRBJ1-1; D remains ambiguous. Deletions cut 0 bases from V and 1 base from J, with 9 bases between. The CDR3 extends over 15 amino acids. Germline V lookup: CDR1 SGHTA, CDR2 FQGTGA. As DNA, the CDR3 is TGTGCCAGCAGCTTAACGCGGGGAGCGAACACTGAAGCTTTCTTT. Encoded protein: CASSLTRGANTEAFF.

This clonotype has at least ten counts. The chain couples TRBV7-8 to TRBJ1-5; D might be TRBD1 (5 bases). Germline CDR1 is SGHVS and CDR2 is FQNEAQ. The V end was cut by 5 bases, the J end by 4 bases, with 18 bases between. This CDR3 is built from 16 residues. CDR3 bases: TGTGCCAGCAGCATACTCTCGCGGGGCCGTAATCAGCCCCAGCATTTT. The encoded protein is CASSILSRGRNQPQHF.

This clonotype was picked up a small number of times. The rearrangement joins TRBV11-2 to TRBJ1-1, with TRBD1 matching over 9 bases. The germline CDR1 and CDR2 sequences are SGHAT and FQNNGV. CDR3 length: 16 residues. Trimming took 5 bases from V and 0 from J; bases not matched to a gene: 7. In DNA form, the CDR3 reads TGTGCCAGCAGCATTAGGGACAGGGCCCTGAACACTGAAGCTTTCTTT. Protein: CASSIRDRALNTEAFF.

The gene calls are TRBV30 and TRBJ1-2; D is ambiguous. Germline V gives CDR1 GTSNPN, CDR2 SVGIG (reference sequence). The CDR3 covers 13 residues. V gave up 0 bases and J gave up 4 bases, with 9 bases separating them. The CDR3 region has the DNA TGTGCCTGGAGTGTAGGAGGGCCCTATGGCTACACCTTC. This gives the protein CAWSVGGPYGYTF.

This clonotype was detected many times. V usage is TRBV19 and J usage is TRBJ2-3; TRBD1 aligns across 8 bases. With 4 bases clipped from V and 3 bases from J, the junction kept 9 bases outside the gene matches. Germline values: CDR1 LNHDA, CDR2 SQIVND (reference sequence). The CDR3 totals 16 residues. CDR3 protein: CASSKTGQGGTDTQYF. The CDR3 DNA follows: TGTGCCAGTAGTAAGACAGGACAGGGAGGTACAGATACGCAGTATTTT.

Here the CDR3 reads CASRARRGSLAKNIQYF. In DNA, the CDR3 is TGCGCCAGCAGGGCCAGACGGGGTTCTCTAGCCAAAAACATTCAGTACTTC. This chain joins TRBV10-2 and TRBJ2-4; D might be TRBD2 (5 bases). Trimming removed 6 bases at V and 0 bases at J, with 18 bases between. Germline V gene lookup returns CDR1 WSHSY and CDR2 SAAADI. The CDR3 has 17 amino acids.

The sample holds many counts of this clonotype. This rearrangement joins TRBV7-3 to TRBJ2-5; D perhaps matches TRBD1 (5 bases). CDR1 SGHTA and CDR2 FQGTGA come from the germline V gene. Trimming took off 4 bases at V and 5 bases at J, with 17 bases between the two ends. The length of the CDR3 is 15 residues. CDR3 residues: CASSSTPGRAETQYF. DNA of the CDR3: TGTGCCAGCAGCTCCACCCCGGGCAGGGCGGAGACCCAGTACTTC.

This clonotype was observed many times. The CDR3 coding sequence is TGTGCCAGCAGTTTGCGGTTCGTCTATGAGCAGTACTTC. The encoded protein is CASSLRFVYEQYF. This rearrangement joins TRBV12-3 or TRBV12-4 to TRBJ2-7; D gene uncertain. This CDR3 has 13 amino acids. V lost 3 bases and J lost 7, with 13 bases in between.

This clonotype came up many times. The CDR3 coding sequence is TGTGCCAGCAGCAACCGCCCGTCTGTGGAGGACCAAGAGACCCAGTACTTC. The encoded protein is CASSNRPSVEDQETQYF. The chain carries TRBV9 and TRBJ2-5, with a tentative D call TRBD2 (5 bases). V was clipped by 4 bases and J by 0 bases, with 19 bases between them. The CDR3 has 17 amino acids. Germline lookup yields CDR1 SGDLS and CDR2 YYNGEE.

The V gene is TRBV6-2 or TRBV6-3, the J gene TRBJ2-1; TRBD1 is a possible D gene (6 bases). This CDR3 is built from 14 residues. Germline V lookup: CDR1 MNHEY, CDR2 SVGEGT. Trimming cost V 6 bases and J 9 bases, with 18 bases left between them. The CDR3 bases are TGTGCCAGCAGACTGTCGACAGGTGGTATTGAGCAGTTCTTC. As protein: CASRLSTGGIEQFF.

This clonotype was observed at least ten times. The chain recombines TRBV6-1 with TRBJ1-5, with D unclear. Trimming took 8 bases from V and 6 from J, leaving 17 bases between them. Germline V gene lookup returns CDR1 MNHNS and CDR2 SASEGT. CDR3 length equals 14 residues. The chain's CDR3 is CASSPRGGIQPQHF. The CDR3, as DNA: TGTGCCAGCTCCCCCCGGGGAGGAATTCAGCCCCAGCATTTT.

This clonotype appeared many times. The V and J genes are TRBV7-8 and TRBJ1-5; D gene unclear. With 1 base removed from V and 4 bases from J, the gap between germline ends came to 5 bases. Germline values: CDR1 SGHVS, CDR2 FQNEAQ. The CDR3 loop spans 13 amino acids. CDR3 DNA sequence: TGTGCCAGCAGCTTAGGAAGAAATCAGCCCCAGCATTTT. Its translation is CASSLGRNQPQHF. Together with reference TRBV7-8 and TRBJ1-5, the CDR3 gives the full variable domain: GAGVSQSPRYKVAKRGQDVALRCDPISGHVSLFWYQQALGQGPEFLTYFQNEAQLDKSGLPSDRFFAERPEGSVSTLKIQRTQQEDSAVYLCASSLGRNQPQHFGDGTRLSIL.

In this sample, this clonotype turned up many times. The rearrangement links TRBV27 to TRBJ1-2; D gene ambiguous. The CDR3 spans 12 residues. Germline values: CDR1 MNHEY, CDR2 SMNVEV (reference sequence). V dropped 5 bases and J dropped 2 bases, with 6 bases sitting between them. The chain's CDR3 is CASSPGNYGYTF. DNA of the CDR3: TGTGCCAGCAGTCCGGGGAACTATGGCTACACCTTC.